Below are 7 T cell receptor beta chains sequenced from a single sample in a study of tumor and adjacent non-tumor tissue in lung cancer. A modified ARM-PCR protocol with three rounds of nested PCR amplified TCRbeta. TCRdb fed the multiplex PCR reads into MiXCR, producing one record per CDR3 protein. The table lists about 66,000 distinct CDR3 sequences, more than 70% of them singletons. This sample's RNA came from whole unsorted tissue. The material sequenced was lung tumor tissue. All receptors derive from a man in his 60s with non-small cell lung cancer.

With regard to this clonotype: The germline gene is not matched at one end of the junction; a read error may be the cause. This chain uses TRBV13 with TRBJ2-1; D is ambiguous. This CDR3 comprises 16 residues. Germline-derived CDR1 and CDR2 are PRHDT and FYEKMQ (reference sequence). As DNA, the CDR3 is TGTGTCAGCAGCTTAGTTGGTAACGGGCTTTACAATGAGCAGTTCTTC. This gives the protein CVSSLVGNGLYNEQFF. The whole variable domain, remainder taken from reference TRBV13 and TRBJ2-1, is AAGVIQSPRHLIKEKRETATLKCYPIPRHDTVYWYQQGPGQDPQFLISFYEKMQSDKGSIPDRFSAQQFSDYHSELNMSSLELGDSALYFCVSSLVGNGLYNEQFFGPGTRLTVL.

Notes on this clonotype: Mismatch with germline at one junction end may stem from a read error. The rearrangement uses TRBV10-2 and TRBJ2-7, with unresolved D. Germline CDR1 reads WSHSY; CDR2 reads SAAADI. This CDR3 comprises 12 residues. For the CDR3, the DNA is TGCGCCAGCAGTGCAGTTGCGCTCGGGCAGAACTTC. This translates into CASSAVALGQNF.

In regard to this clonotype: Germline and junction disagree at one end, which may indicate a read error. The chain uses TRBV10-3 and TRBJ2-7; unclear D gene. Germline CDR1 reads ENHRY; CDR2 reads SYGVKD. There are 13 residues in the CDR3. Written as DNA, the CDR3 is TGTGCCATCAGTAGGACCTACTCCTACGAACAGTACTTC. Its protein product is CAISRTYSYEQYF.

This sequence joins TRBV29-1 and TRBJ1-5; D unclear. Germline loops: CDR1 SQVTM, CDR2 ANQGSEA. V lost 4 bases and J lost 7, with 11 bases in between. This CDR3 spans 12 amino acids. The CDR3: CSVGQDQQPQHF. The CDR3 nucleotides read TGCAGCGTTGGCCAAGACCAACAGCCCCAGCATTTT. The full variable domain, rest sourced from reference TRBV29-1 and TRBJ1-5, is SAVISQKPSRDICQRGTSLTIQCQVDSQVTMMFWYRQQPGQSLTLIATANQGSEATYESGFVIDKFPISRPNLTFSTLTVSNMSPEDSSIYLCSVGQDQQPQHFGDGTRLSIL.

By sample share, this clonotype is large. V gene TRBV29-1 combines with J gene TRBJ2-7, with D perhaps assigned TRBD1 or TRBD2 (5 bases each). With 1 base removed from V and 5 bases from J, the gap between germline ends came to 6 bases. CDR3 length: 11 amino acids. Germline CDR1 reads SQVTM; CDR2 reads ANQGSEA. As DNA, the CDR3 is TGCAGCGTTGAAGGGGGGAACGAGCAGTACTTC. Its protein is CSVEGGNEQYF.

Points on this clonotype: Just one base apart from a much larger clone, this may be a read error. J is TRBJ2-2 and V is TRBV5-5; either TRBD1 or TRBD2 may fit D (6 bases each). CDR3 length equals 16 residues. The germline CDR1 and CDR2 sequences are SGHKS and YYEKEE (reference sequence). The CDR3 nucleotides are TGTGCCAGCAGCCCGGGGGCGGACTCCTTCGGCGGGGAGATGTTTTTT. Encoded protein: CASSPGADSFGGEMFF.

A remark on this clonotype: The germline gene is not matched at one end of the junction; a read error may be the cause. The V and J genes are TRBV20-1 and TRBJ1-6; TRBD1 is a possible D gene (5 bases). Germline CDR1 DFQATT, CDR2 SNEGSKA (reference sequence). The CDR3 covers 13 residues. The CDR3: CCAPGRAQELLHF. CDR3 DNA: TGCTGTGCCCCGGGACGAGCACAGGAGCTCCTCCACTTT.